Listed here are 4 T cell receptor beta chains from one sample, sequenced in a study of beta chain features in type 1 diabetes. Study-wide results and limits: Type 1 diabetes patients showed a moderate but significant shortening of TCRB CDR3s in all four CD4+ subsets.

These receptors' antigens are unknown. Reverse transcribing all isolated RNA meant expressed TCRB transcripts were sequenced. Generated by immunoSEQ multiplex PCR, the TCRdb table keeps only in-frame clones and is missing some. The table lists over 650,000 clones, around 15% of them singletons. Material: naive CD4+ T cells from blood. Receptors originate from a man aged 18 to 29 with type 1 diabetes.

There are a few counts of this clone. V gene TRBV7-2 combines with J gene TRBJ2-5; 8 bases are shared with TRBD2. This CDR3 spans 14 amino acids. Germline V lookup: CDR1 SGHTA, CDR2 FQGNSA. V gave up 4 bases and J gave up 6 bases; unmatched junction bases: 7. CDR3 nucleotides: TGTGCCAGCAGCTCGTCAGCGGGGGTAAAGACCCAGTACTTC. It specifies CASSSSAGVKTQYF.

Only a few counts were recorded for this clone. J is TRBJ1-2 and V is TRBV9; D not certain. There are 17 residues in the CDR3. Deletions cut 0 bases from V and 6 bases from J, with 21 bases between. CDR1 SGDLS and CDR2 YYNGEE come from the germline V gene. The CDR3 bases are TGTGCCAGCAGCGTAGTTGTCAGGACGGCGCCTGATGATGGCTACACCTTC. It is translated as CASSVVVRTAPDDGYTF.

V usage is TRBV10-3 and J usage is TRBJ2-5, with D uncertain. The CDR3 consists of 13 residues. Germline V gene sequence: CDR1 ENHRY, CDR2 SYGVKD. Trimming took 7 bases from V and 5 from J, leaving 14 bases between them. This CDR3 is CAINGQAGETQYF. CDR3 in DNA: TGTGCCATCAACGGGCAGGCCGGTGAGACCCAGTACTTC.

The V gene is TRBV30, the J gene TRBJ2-5, with D hard to call. The length of the CDR3 is 13 residues. CDR1 GTSNPN and CDR2 SVGIG come from the germline V gene (reference sequence). Trimming took 0 bases from V and 5 from J, leaving 10 bases between them. The CDR3 protein is CAWSVESGETQYF. The DNA for the CDR3 is TGTGCCTGGAGTGTTGAGAGTGGGGAGACCCAGTACTTC.